Sequencing of this TCR beta chain was carried out in a study of long-term antiretroviral therapy in people with HIV. Germline CDR1 and CDR2: SGHAT and FQNNGV. The V end lost 1 base, the J end lost 3 bases, and 8 bases lay between the germline ends. The CDR3 covers 14 residues. Survey-level resolution applied to immunoSEQ assay v3.0. Assay: immunoSEQ multiplex PCR; the TCRdb copy retains only in-frame clones and omits some. The repertoire holds 20,000 to 30,000 clones, with 85% to 90% as singletons. The sequence was collected from a woman younger than 45 with HIV. This rearrangement joins TRBV11-2 to TRBJ2-3; the D is unclear. The sample here was unsorted PBMCs, taken 1.9 years after starting antiretroviral therapy. CDR3: CASSLVGMTDTQYF. Written as DNA, the CDR3 is TGTGCCAGCAGCTTAGTAGGGATGACAGATACGCAGTATTTT.